Shown below are 11 T cell receptor beta chains from a single sample sequenced in a study of cytomegalovirus exposure and HLA in healthy donors. PCR employed 60 Vbeta and 13 Jbeta primers. TCRdb's copy holds only in-frame clones and misses some; the assay was immunoSEQ multiplex PCR. The table records 150,000 to 200,000 clones, 75% to 90% of them present only once. Source material: PBMCs. All receptors derive from a young woman in good health and CMV-seronegative.

This chain uses TRBV2 with TRBJ1-2; 10 positions match TRBD1. The CDR3 has 16 amino acids. With V trimmed by 6 bases and J by 4 bases, 11 bases remained unmatched. Germline V gene lookup returns CDR1 SNHLY and CDR2 FYNNEI. The CDR3 region is CASRILGTGEVYGYTF. The CDR3 DNA follows: TGTGCCAGCAGGATCCTCGGGACAGGGGAGGTCTATGGCTACACCTTC.

The J gene is TRBJ1-1, the V gene TRBV11-2; 7 nucleotides line up with TRBD1. There are 14 residues in the CDR3. V was pared by 7 bases and J by 2 bases, with 7 bases of the junction left unmatched. Germline V gives CDR1 SGHAT, CDR2 FQNNGV. The CDR3 spells CASTRTGANTEAFF. The CDR3 DNA is TGTGCCAGCACTCGGACAGGCGCTAACACTGAAGCTTTCTTT.

This clone showed up just a few times. V usage is TRBV7-9 and J usage is TRBJ1-6, with D tentatively TRBD1 (6 bases). With 6 bases removed from V and 10 bases from J, the gap between germline ends came to 19 bases. This CDR3 has 15 residues. Germline V gives CDR1 SEHNR, CDR2 FQNEAQ (reference sequence). The CDR3 bases are TGTGCCAGCAGACCCCCGTGGCAGGGGAGATCACCCCTCCACTTT. It codes for CASRPPWQGRSPLHF.

J is TRBJ2-2 and V is TRBV2; D might be TRBD2 (6 bases). Trimming took off 7 bases at V and 3 bases at J, with 9 bases between the two ends. Germline CDR1 SNHLY, CDR2 FYNNEI. The CDR3 covers 13 residues. CDR3 protein: CASTGTHTGELFF. The CDR3 nucleotides read TGTGCCAGCACCGGGACTCACACCGGGGAGCTGTTTTTT. The whole variable domain, filled in from reference TRBV2 and TRBJ2-2, reads EPEVTQTPSHQVTQMGQEVILRCVPISNHLYFYWYRQILGQKVEFLVSFYNNEISEKSEIFDDQFSVERPDGSNFTLKIRSTKLEDSAMYFCASTGTHTGELFFGEGSRLTVL.

The CDR3 is CASSPDAGINGYTF. DNA for the CDR3: TGTGCCAGCTCACCAGACGCAGGGATCAATGGCTACACCTTC. The chain links TRBV18 to TRBJ1-2; D possibly corresponds to TRBD1 (5 bases). The CDR3 consists of 14 residues. Trimming stripped 2 bases from V and 6 bases from J, with 13 bases between. The germline V gene has CDR1 KGHSH and CDR2 LQKENI.

This chain joins TRBV6-4 and TRBJ2-1, with 10 positions matching TRBD2. With V trimmed by 0 bases and J by 8 bases, 7 bases remained unmatched. The CDR3 is 16 amino acids. Germline V gene sequence: CDR1 MRHNA, CDR2 SNTAGT. The CDR3 sequence: CASSDSASSGRDEQFF. The CDR3 DNA follows: TGTGCCAGCAGTGACTCGGCATCTAGCGGGAGAGATGAGCAGTTCTTC.

This clone was seen a handful of times. CDR3 DNA: TGCGCCAGCAGCCTTGGGGCGGTTTCCTACGAGCAGTACTTC. This translates into CASSLGAVSYEQYF. The genes are TRBV5-1 and TRBJ2-7, with a tentative D call TRBD1 (5 bases). Trimming cost V 4 bases and J 1 base, with 12 bases left between them. Germline loops: CDR1 SGHRS, CDR2 YFSETQ. CDR3 length equals 14 residues.

The chain employs TRBV18 and TRBJ1-4; 7 positions agree with TRBD1. The trim removed 5 bases at V and 3 bases at J, leaving 3 bases unmatched. The CDR3 is 14 residues long. Germline V gene lookup returns CDR1 KGHSH and CDR2 LQKENI. CDR3 loop: CASSSGQPNEKLFF. CDR3 nucleotide sequence: TGTGCCAGCTCATCGGGACAGCCTAATGAAAAACTGTTTTTT.

J is TRBJ1-1 and V is TRBV7-9; the D is unclear. The CDR3 is 14 amino acids. With 3 bases removed from V and 0 bases from J, the gap between germline ends came to 8 bases. Germline-derived CDR1 and CDR2 are SEHNR and FQNEAQ (reference sequence). In nucleotides, the CDR3 is TGTGCCAGCAGCTTCGCCGGGGTGAACACTGAAGCTTTCTTT. This codes for CASSFAGVNTEAFF.

This rearrangement joins TRBV7-9 to TRBJ1-1; D unresolved. The V and J ends lost 3 bases and 4 bases respectively, with 12 bases between them. The V gene's germline CDR1 is SEHNR and CDR2 FQNEAQ (reference sequence). There are 14 residues in the CDR3. CDR3 residues: CASSFFERGTEAFF. CDR3 in DNA: TGTGCCAGCAGCTTCTTTGAGCGCGGCACTGAAGCTTTCTTT.

The sample holds a few counts of this clone. The CDR3 region has the DNA TGTGCCAGCAGATCAACAGGGTTGGAGCCCCAGCATTTT. Translated, it gives CASRSTGLEPQHF. The chain is built from TRBV27 and TRBJ1-5; tentative D call: TRBD1 (6 bases). Deletions cut 6 bases from V and 8 bases from J, with 14 bases between. The CDR3 is made up of 13 amino acids. The germline gives CDR1 MNHEY, CDR2 SMNVEV (reference sequence).